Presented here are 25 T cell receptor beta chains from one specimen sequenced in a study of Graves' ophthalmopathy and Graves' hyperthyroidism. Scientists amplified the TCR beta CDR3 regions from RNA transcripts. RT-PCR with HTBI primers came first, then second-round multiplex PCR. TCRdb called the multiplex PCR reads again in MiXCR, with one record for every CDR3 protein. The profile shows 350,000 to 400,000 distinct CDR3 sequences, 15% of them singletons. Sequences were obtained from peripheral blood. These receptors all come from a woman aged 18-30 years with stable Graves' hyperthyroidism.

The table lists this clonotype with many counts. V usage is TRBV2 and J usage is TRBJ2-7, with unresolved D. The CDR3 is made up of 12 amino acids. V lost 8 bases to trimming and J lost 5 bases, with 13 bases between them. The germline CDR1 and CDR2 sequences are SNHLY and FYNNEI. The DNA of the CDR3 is TGTGCCAGCGGCGTGGGGATCCACGAGCAGTACTTC. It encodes CASGVGIHEQYF.

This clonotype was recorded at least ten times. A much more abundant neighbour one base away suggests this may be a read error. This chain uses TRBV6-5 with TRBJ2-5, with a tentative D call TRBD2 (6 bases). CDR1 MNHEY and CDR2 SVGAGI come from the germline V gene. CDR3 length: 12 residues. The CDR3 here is CASSKSGEAQYF. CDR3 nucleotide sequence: TGTGCCAGCAGTAAATCGGGAGAGGCCCAGTACTTC.

The CDR3 region is CASSIGGGKQGKNIQYF. CDR3 in DNA: TGTGCCAGTAGTATAGGGGGCGGGAAGCAAGGCAAAAACATTCAGTACTTC. This chain uses TRBV19 with TRBJ2-4, with D possibly being TRBD2 (6 bases). Germline lookup yields CDR1 LNHDA and CDR2 SQIVND (reference sequence). V was cut by 1 base and J by 3 bases, with 16 bases left in between. CDR3 size: 17 residues. Full variable domain (outside the CDR3, taken from reference TRBV19 and TRBJ2-4): DGGITQSPKYLFRKEGQNVTLSCEQNLNHDAMYWYRQDPGQGLRLIYYSQIVNDFQKGDIAEGYSVSREKKESFPLTVTSAQKNPTAFYLCASSIGGGKQGKNIQYFGAGTRLSVL.

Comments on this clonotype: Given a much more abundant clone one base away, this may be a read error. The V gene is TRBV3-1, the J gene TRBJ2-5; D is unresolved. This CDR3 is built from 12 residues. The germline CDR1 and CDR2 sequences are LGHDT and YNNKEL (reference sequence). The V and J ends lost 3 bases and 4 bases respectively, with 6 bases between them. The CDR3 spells CASSQVAETQYF. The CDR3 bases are TGTGCCAGCAGCCAGGTGGCAGAGACCCAGTACTTC.

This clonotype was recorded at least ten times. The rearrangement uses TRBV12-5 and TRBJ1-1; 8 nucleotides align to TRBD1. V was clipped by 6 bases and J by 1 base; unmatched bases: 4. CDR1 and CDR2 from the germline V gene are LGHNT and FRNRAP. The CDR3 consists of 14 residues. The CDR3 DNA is TGTGCTAGTGGCCAGGGGGCGCCGAACACTGAAGCTTTCTTT. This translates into CASGQGAPNTEAFF.

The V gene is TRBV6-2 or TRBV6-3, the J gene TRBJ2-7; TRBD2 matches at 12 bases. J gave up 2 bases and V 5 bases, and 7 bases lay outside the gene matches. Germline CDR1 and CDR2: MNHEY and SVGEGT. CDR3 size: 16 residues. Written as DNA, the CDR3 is TGTGCCAGCAGTGACTACGGACTAGCGGGGACCTACGAGCAGTACTTC. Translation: CASSDYGLAGTYEQYF.

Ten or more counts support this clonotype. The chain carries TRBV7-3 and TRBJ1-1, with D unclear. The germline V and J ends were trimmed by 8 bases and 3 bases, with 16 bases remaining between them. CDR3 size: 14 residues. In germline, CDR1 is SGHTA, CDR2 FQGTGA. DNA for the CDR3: TGTGCCAGCCGACTTCGACGAGGTGACACTGAAGCTTTCTTT. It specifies CASRLRRGDTEAFF.

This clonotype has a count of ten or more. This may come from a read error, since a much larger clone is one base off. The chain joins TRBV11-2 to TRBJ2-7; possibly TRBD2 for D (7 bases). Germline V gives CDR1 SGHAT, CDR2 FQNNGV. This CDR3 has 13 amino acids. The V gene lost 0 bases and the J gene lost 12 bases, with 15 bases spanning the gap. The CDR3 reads CASSLEASGQRYF. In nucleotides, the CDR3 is TGTGCCAGCAGCTTAGAGGCTAGCGGACAGCGGTACTTC.

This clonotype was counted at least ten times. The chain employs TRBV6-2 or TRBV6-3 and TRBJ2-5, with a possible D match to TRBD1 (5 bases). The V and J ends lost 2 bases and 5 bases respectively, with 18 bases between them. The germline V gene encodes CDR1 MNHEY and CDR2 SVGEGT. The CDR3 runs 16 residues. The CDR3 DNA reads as TGTGCCAGCAGTTACCCCCGGGTCTCCCCAGGGGAGACCCAGTACTTC. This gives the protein CASSYPRVSPGETQYF.

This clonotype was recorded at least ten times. The CDR3 protein is CASTPDREIYGYTF. DNA of the CDR3: TGTGCCAGCACACCCGACAGGGAAATCTATGGCTACACCTTC. This sequence joins TRBV12-3 or TRBV12-4 and TRBJ1-2; 7 bases line up with TRBD1. V was clipped by 7 bases and J by 4 bases; unmatched bases: 9. CDR3 size: 14 residues.

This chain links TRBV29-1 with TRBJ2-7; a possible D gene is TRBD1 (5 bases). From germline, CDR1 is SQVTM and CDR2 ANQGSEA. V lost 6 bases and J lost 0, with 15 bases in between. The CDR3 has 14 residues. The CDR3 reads CSVFDSSTSYEQYF. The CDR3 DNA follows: TGCAGCGTCTTTGACAGCTCGACCTCCTACGAGCAGTACTTC.

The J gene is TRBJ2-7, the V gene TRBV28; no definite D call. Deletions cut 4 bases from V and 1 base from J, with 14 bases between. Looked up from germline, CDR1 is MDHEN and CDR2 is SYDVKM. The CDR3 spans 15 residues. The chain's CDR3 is CASSSPLEASYEQYF. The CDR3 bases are TGTGCCAGCAGTTCGCCCCTTGAGGCATCCTACGAGCAGTACTTC.

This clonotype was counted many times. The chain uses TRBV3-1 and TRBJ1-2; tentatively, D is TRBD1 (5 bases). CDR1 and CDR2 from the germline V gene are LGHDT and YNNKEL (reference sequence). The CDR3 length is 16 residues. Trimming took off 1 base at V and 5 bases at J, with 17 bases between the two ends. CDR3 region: CASSQGIGRGEYGYTF. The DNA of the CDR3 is TGTGCCAGCAGCCAAGGTATCGGAAGGGGAGAGTATGGCTACACCTTC.

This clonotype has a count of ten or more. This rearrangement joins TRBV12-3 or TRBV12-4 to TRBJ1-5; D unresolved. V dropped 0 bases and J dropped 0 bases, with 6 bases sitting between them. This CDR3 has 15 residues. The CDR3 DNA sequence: TGTGCCAGCAGTTTAGCGCCGGATAGCAATCAGCCCCAGCATTTT. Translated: CASSLAPDSNQPQHF.

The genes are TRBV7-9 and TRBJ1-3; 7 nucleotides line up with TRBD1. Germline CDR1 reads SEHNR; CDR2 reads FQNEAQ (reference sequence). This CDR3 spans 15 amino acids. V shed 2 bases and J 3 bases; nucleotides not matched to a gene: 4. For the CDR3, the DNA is TGTGCCAGCAGCTTATCAACAGGGGTTGGAAACACCATATATTTT. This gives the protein CASSLSTGVGNTIYF.

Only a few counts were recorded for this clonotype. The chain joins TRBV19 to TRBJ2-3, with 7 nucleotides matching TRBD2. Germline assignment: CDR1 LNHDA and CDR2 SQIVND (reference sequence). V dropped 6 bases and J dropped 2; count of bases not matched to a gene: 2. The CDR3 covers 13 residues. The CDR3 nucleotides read TGTGCCAGTAGGCGGGGGACCACAGATACGCAGTATTTT. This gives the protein CASRRGTTDTQYF.

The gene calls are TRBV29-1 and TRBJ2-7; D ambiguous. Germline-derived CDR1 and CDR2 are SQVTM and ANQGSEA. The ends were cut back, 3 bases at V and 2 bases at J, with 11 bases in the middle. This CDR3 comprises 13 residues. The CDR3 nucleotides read TGCAGCGTTGAGGGCAGAATACCCTACGAGCAGTACTTC. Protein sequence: CSVEGRIPYEQYF.

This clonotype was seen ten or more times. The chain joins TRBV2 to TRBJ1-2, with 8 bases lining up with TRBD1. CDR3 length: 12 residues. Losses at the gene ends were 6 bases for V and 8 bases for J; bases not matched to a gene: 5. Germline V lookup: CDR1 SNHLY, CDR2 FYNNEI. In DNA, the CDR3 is TGTGCCAGCAGAGGGCAGGGGGCGGGCTACACCTTC. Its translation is CASRGQGAGYTF. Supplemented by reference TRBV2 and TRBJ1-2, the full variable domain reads EPEVTQTPSHQVTQMGQEVILRCVPISNHLYFYWYRQILGQKVEFLVSFYNNEISEKSEIFDDQFSVERPDGSNFTLKIRSTKLEDSAMYFCASRGQGAGYTFGSGTRLTVV.

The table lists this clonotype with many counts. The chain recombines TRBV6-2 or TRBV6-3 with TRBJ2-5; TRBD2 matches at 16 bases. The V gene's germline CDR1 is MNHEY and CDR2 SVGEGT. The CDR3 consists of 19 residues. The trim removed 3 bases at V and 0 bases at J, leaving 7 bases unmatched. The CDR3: CASSYDPGTSGGDQETQYF. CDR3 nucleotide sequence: TGTGCCAGCAGTTATGATCCCGGGACTAGCGGGGGGGACCAAGAGACCCAGTACTTC.

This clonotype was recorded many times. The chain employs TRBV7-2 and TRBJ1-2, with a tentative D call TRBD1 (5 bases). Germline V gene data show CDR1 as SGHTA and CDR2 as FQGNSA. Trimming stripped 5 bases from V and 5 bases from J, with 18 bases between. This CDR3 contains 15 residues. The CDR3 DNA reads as TGTGCCAGCAGCCTGGGGGAGGGTCGAACTTATGGCTACACCTTC. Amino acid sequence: CASSLGEGRTYGYTF.

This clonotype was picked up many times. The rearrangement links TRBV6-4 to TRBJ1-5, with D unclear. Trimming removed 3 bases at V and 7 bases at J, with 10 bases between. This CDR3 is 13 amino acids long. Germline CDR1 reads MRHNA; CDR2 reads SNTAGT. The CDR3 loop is CASSEGQGQPQHF. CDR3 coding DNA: TGTGCCAGCAGTGAAGGGCAAGGGCAGCCCCAGCATTTT.

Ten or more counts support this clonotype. CDR3: CSASGPRGYTF. The CDR3 bases are TGCAGTGCGTCCGGGCCTAGGGGCTACACCTTC. The gene calls are TRBV20-1 and TRBJ1-2; D is ambiguous. The CDR3 contains 11 residues. In germline, CDR1 is DFQATT, CDR2 SNEGSKA (reference sequence). Trimming cost V 6 bases and J 8 bases, with 13 bases left between them.

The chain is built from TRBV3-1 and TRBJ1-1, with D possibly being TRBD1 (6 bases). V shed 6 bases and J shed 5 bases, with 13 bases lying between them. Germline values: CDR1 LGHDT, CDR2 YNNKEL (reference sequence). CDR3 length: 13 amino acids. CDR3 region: CASRQGGTTEAFF. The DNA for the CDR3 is TGTGCCAGCAGACAGGGAGGTACGACTGAAGCTTTCTTT.

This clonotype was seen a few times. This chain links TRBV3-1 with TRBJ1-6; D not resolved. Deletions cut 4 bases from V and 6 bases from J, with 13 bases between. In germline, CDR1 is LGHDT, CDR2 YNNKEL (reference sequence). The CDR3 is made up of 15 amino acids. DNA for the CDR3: TGTGCCAGCAGCCCAGTGATCCACGGTAATTCACCCCTCCACTTT. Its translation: CASSPVIHGNSPLHF.

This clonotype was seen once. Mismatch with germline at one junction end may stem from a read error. The CDR3 region is CASSLVPPNVLTF. CDR3 sequence (DNA): TGTGCCAGCAGCTTAGTACCCCCCAACGTTCTGACTTTC. The rearrangement uses TRBV7-6 and TRBJ2-6, with D hard to call. The CDR3 sequence is 13 residues long. Germline V gene data show CDR1 as SGHVS and CDR2 as FNYEAQ.